This T cell receptor (beta chain) was sequenced during a study of OX40 agonist ivuxolimab in advanced cancers. Germline V gene data show CDR1 as DFQATT and CDR2 as SNEGSKA (reference sequence). V lost 1 base and J lost 13, with 13 bases in between. This CDR3 is 11 amino acids long. Using immunoSEQ multiplex PCR, the repertoire was profiled, and TCRdb retains in-frame clones only, with some absent. This sample yields tens of thousands of clones, of which just over 85% are seen a single time; approximately 3.5% belongs to the top ten. The genes are TRBV20-1 and TRBJ2-5; no definite D call. Sequencing used CD4+ or CD8+ T cells sorted from blood, obtained in a trial of the OX40 agonist ivuxolimab. The sequence was obtained from an adult with an advanced solid tumor such as melanoma, head and neck, liver or kidney cancer. The CDR3 region has the DNA TGCAGTGCTAGAGGTGGTGGCCCGGCGTACTTC. Residues: CSARGGGPAYF.